These 27 T cell receptor beta chains share one sample of origin, sequenced in a study of cytomegalovirus exposure and HLA in healthy donors. PCR was performed using 60 Vbeta and 13 Jbeta primers. TCRdb keeps only in-frame clones here, not all; method: immunoSEQ multiplex PCR. The table shows approximately 140,000 clones, with 70% to 75% occurring only once. The sequenced sample consisted of PBMCs. These receptors originate from a human donor in good health.

This clone has only a few counts. The CDR3 region has the DNA TGCGCCAGCAGCTTGCCAGCGGATAATTCACCCCTCCACTTT. Its protein product is CASSLPADNSPLHF. The chain combines TRBV5-1 with TRBJ1-6, with D uncertain. With 1 base removed from V and 5 bases from J, the gap between germline ends came to 7 bases. The V gene's germline CDR1 is SGHRS and CDR2 YFSETQ. CDR3 length: 14 residues.

The sample holds a few counts of this clone. This rearrangement joins TRBV11-3 to TRBJ2-7; a weak D match, TRBD2 (5 bases). V lost 5 bases and J lost 2, with 10 bases in between. Germline lookup yields CDR1 SGHNT and CDR2 YENEEA. There are 13 residues in the CDR3. CDR3 sequence: CASSPRGTYEQYF. The DNA of the CDR3 is TGTGCCAGCAGCCCCCGAGGGACCTACGAGCAGTACTTC.

This clone was counted only a few times. V is TRBV12-5 and J is TRBJ2-7; possible D gene TRBD2, 5 bases. V shed 9 bases and J shed 0 bases, with 9 bases lying between them. CDR3 length: 12 amino acids. Germline-derived CDR1 and CDR2 are LGHNT and FRNRAP. The CDR3 protein is CASGRDSYEQYF. The DNA for the CDR3 is TGTGCTAGCGGCCGGGACTCCTACGAGCAGTACTTC. Full variable domain (rest looked up from reference TRBV12-5 and TRBJ2-7): DARVTQTPRHKVTEMGQEVTMRCQPILGHNTVFWYRQTMMQGLELLAYFRNRAPLDDSGMPKDRFSAEMPDATLATLKIQPSEPRDSAVYFCASGRDSYEQYFGPGTRLTVT.

The J gene is TRBJ2-1, the V gene TRBV6-5; weak D call: TRBD2 (6 bases). The germline V and J ends were trimmed by 4 bases and 4 bases, with 17 bases remaining between them. The CDR3 runs to 16 residues. Germline V gene data show CDR1 as MNHEY and CDR2 as SVGAGI. The CDR3 region is CASSFLKTGRYNEQFF. The CDR3 DNA sequence: TGTGCCAGCAGTTTCCTAAAAACCGGGAGATACAATGAGCAGTTCTTC.

CDR3 DNA: TGTGCCAGCAGCGCGACAGGGTCGTACAATGAGCAGTTCTTC. It encodes CASSATGSYNEQFF. The gene calls are TRBV6-1 and TRBJ2-1; 7 bases are a match to TRBD1. CDR3 length: 14 amino acids. The ends lost 6 bases at V and 4 bases at J; junction bases unmatched: 6. Germline V lookup: CDR1 MNHNS, CDR2 SASEGT.

The V gene is TRBV19, the J gene TRBJ2-2; 7 nucleotides line up with TRBD1. The CDR3 has 14 residues. Germline V gene sequence: CDR1 LNHDA, CDR2 SQIVND (reference sequence). J lost 4 bases, V lost 9 bases, and 8 bases had no gene match. The CDR3 loop is CASNPGQFTGELFF. The CDR3 nucleotides read TGTGCCAGCAACCCGGGACAGTTCACCGGGGAGCTGTTTTTT. The full variable domain, rest sourced from reference TRBV19 and TRBJ2-2, is DGGITQSPKYLFRKEGQNVTLSCEQNLNHDAMYWYRQDPGQGLRLIYYSQIVNDFQKGDIAEGYSVSREKKESFPLTVTSAQKNPTAFYLCASNPGQFTGELFFGEGSRLTVL.

The chain has TRBV2 and TRBJ1-3; the D is unclear. The germline gives CDR1 SNHLY, CDR2 FYNNEI. The ends were cut back, 4 bases at V and 3 bases at J, with 4 bases in the middle. The CDR3 contains 12 residues. CDR3 nucleotides: TGTGCCAGCAGTGCGCGTGGAAACACCATATATTTT. It yields the protein CASSARGNTIYF.

This clone was counted once. The chain joins TRBV10-2 to TRBJ2-1; TRBD2 matches at 11 bases. This CDR3 has 16 residues. Germline loops: CDR1 WSHSY, CDR2 SAAADI. With 1 base clipped from V and 6 bases from J, the junction kept 5 bases outside the gene matches. This CDR3 is CASSEFGTSGINEQFF. CDR3 nucleotide sequence: TGCGCCAGCAGTGAGTTCGGGACTAGCGGAATCAATGAGCAGTTCTTC.

The chain carries TRBV5-8 and TRBJ2-2; D is unresolved. Deletions cut 0 bases from V and 6 bases from J, with 9 bases between. There are 14 residues in the CDR3. The germline gives CDR1 SGHTS, CDR2 YDEGEE. CDR3 protein: CASSLVFPPGELFF. Here the CDR3 DNA reads TGTGCCAGCAGCTTGGTCTTTCCCCCCGGGGAGCTGTTTTTT. The complete variable domain, with remaining parts taken from reference TRBV5-8 and TRBJ2-2, reads EAGVTQSPTHLIKTRGQQATLRCSPISGHTSVYWYQQALGLGLQFLLWYDEGEERNRGNFPPRFSGRQFPNYSSELNVNALELEDSALYLCASSLVFPPGELFFGEGSRLTVL.

The gene calls are TRBV5-1 and TRBJ1-1; 9 nucleotides match TRBD1. The CDR3 is 15 amino acids. Trimming took 0 bases from V and 3 from J; bases not matched to a gene: 3. Germline loops: CDR1 SGHRS, CDR2 YFSETQ. CDR3 region: CASSLGDRADTEAFF. For the CDR3, the DNA is TGCGCCAGCAGCTTGGGGGACAGGGCCGACACTGAAGCTTTCTTT.

This clone was counted a few times. An end of the junction does not agree with germline; a read error may underlie this. The gene calls are TRBV6-5 and TRBJ2-7; D is possibly TRBD1 (5 bases). The CDR3 loop spans 14 amino acids. Germline loops: CDR1 MNHEY, CDR2 SVGAGI. The DNA for the CDR3 is TGTGCCAGCAGTAGCCCTTGGGGCTCCGACGAGCAGTACTTC. This translates into CASSSPWGSDEQYF.

The chain is built from TRBV19 and TRBJ1-5, with D possibly matching TRBD1 (6 bases). Germline assignment: CDR1 LNHDA and CDR2 SQIVND (reference sequence). Trimming took 10 bases from V and 3 from J, leaving 19 bases between them. The CDR3 contains 15 residues. The CDR3 loop reads CATPRGGLDNQPQHF. The CDR3, as DNA: TGTGCCACACCTCGTGGGGGCCTGGACAATCAGCCCCAGCATTTT. Full variable domain (rest looked up from reference TRBV19 and TRBJ1-5): DGGITQSPKYLFRKEGQNVTLSCEQNLNHDAMYWYRQDPGQGLRLIYYSQIVNDFQKGDIAEGYSVSREKKESFPLTVTSAQKNPTAFYLCATPRGGLDNQPQHFGDGTRLSIL.

CDR3 DNA sequence: TGTGCCATCAGTGAGTCGACACAGGGTAACTATGGCTACACCTTC. Encoded protein: CAISESTQGNYGYTF. J is TRBJ1-2 and V is TRBV10-3; TRBD1 might be the D (6 bases). The CDR3 contains 15 residues. Trimming cost V 0 bases and J 1 base, with 9 bases left between them. Germline V lookup: CDR1 ENHRY, CDR2 SYGVKD.

The V gene is TRBV6-5, the J gene TRBJ1-1, with 8 bases fitting TRBD1. Trimming took 6 bases from V and 5 from J; bases not matched to a gene: 5. The CDR3 covers 13 residues. In germline, CDR1 is MNHEY, CDR2 SVGAGI. CDR3 amino acids: CASSSNRGTEAFF. The DNA of the CDR3 is TGTGCCAGCAGCTCAAACAGGGGGACTGAAGCTTTCTTT.

V and J are TRBV27 and TRBJ1-4; no definite D call. CDR1 and CDR2 (germline): MNHEY, SMNVEV (reference sequence). CDR3 length: 14 residues. V was pared by 5 bases and J by 6 bases, with 13 bases between. This CDR3 is CASSPGGFHEKLFF. CDR3 DNA: TGTGCCAGCAGTCCTGGAGGGTTCCATGAAAAACTGTTTTTT.

This chain connects TRBV2 to TRBJ1-5, with 7 bases identical to TRBD1. Trimming took 3 bases from V and 6 from J; bases not matched to a gene: 2. Per the germline V gene, CDR1 is SNHLY and CDR2 is FYNNEI. The CDR3 runs 13 residues. CDR3 amino acids: CASSEDRFQPQHF. CDR3 DNA sequence: TGTGCCAGCAGTGAGGACAGGTTTCAGCCCCAGCATTTT.

The chain is built from TRBV10-3 and TRBJ2-3, with TRBD2 matching 9 bases. V shed 9 bases and J 1 base; nucleotides not matched to a gene: 11. The CDR3 is 16 amino acids. Per germline, CDR1 ENHRY and CDR2 SYGVKD. The CDR3 is CAIAAGGSQGTDTQYF. The CDR3 coding sequence is TGTGCCATTGCAGCGGGAGGTTCTCAAGGCACAGATACGCAGTATTTT.

This chain links TRBV14 with TRBJ2-3, with TRBD1 identical over 7 bases. Germline V gene sequence: CDR1 SGHDN, CDR2 FVKESK. This CDR3 has 16 amino acids. The V segment lost 1 base and the J segment 1 base; nucleotides outside the gene matches: 5. CDR3 amino acids: CASSQVWTGRTDTQYF. The CDR3 nucleotides read TGTGCCAGCAGCCAAGTTTGGACAGGACGCACAGATACGCAGTATTTT.

The gene calls are TRBV2 and TRBJ2-7; D is possibly TRBD1 (5 bases). The germline gives CDR1 SNHLY, CDR2 FYNNEI. The CDR3 is made up of 14 amino acids. The germline V and J ends were trimmed by 0 bases and 3 bases, with 9 bases remaining between them. CDR3 in amino acids: CASSEARQGYEQYF. Here the CDR3 DNA reads TGTGCCAGCAGTGAAGCCAGGCAGGGCTACGAGCAGTACTTC. Filled out from reference TRBV2 and TRBJ2-7, the complete variable domain reads EPEVTQTPSHQVTQMGQEVILRCVPISNHLYFYWYRQILGQKVEFLVSFYNNEISEKSEIFDDQFSVERPDGSNFTLKIRSTKLEDSAMYFCASSEARQGYEQYFGPGTRLTVT.

In the case of this clone: The conserved phenylalanine or tryptophan normally closing the CDR3 is absent here, so this likely arose from a read error. This chain connects TRBV7-9 to TRBJ2-7, with D perhaps TRBD1 (6 bases). Germline V gives CDR1 SEHNR, CDR2 FQNEAQ (reference sequence). Deletions cut 1 base from V and 5 bases from J, with 6 bases between. The CDR3 is 12 residues long. The CDR3 nucleotides are TGTGCCAGCAGCTTAGGGACAGACGAGCAGTACCTC. This encodes CASSLGTDEQYL.

This chain uses TRBV11-3 with TRBJ2-5, with 7 bases identical to TRBD2. V trimming: 5 bases; J trimming: 2 bases; junction bases outside the gene matches: 2. Germline-derived CDR1 and CDR2 are SGHNT and YENEEA. The CDR3 sequence is 13 residues long. CDR3 region: CASSPGGQETQYF. CDR3 nucleotide sequence: TGTGCCAGCAGCCCCGGGGGGCAAGAGACCCAGTACTTC.

The CDR3 is CASSEDRDQNEKLFF. CDR3 in DNA: TGTGCCAGCAGTGAAGACAGGGACCAAAATGAAAAACTGTTTTTT. The chain recombines TRBV6-1 with TRBJ1-4; maybe TRBD1 (6 bases). Germline V gene data show CDR1 as MNHNS and CDR2 as SASEGT. V lost 1 base and J lost 5, with 11 bases in between. The CDR3 has 15 amino acids.

This rearrangement joins TRBV7-9 to TRBJ2-2; no firm D call. The CDR3 length is 15 residues. Germline CDR1 reads SEHNR; CDR2 reads FQNEAQ (reference sequence). Between the trimmed V and J ends, which lost 0 bases and 5 bases, there was a span of 10 bases. Here the CDR3 DNA reads TGTGCCAGCAGCTTAGCTCGAGACAAAACCGGGGAGCTGTTTTTT. Protein: CASSLARDKTGELFF. Full variable domain (rest looked up from reference TRBV7-9 and TRBJ2-2): DTGVSQNPRHKITKRGQNVTFRCDPISEHNRLYWYRQTLGQGPEFLTYFQNEAQLEKSRLLSDRFSAERPKGSFSTLEIQRTEQGDSAMYLCASSLARDKTGELFFGEGSRLTVL.

The CDR3 here is CASSDTSGPSYEQYF. CDR3 nucleotides: TGTGCCAGCAGTGATACTAGCGGACCGTCCTACGAGCAGTACTTC. The rearrangement joins TRBV25-1 to TRBJ2-7; TRBD2 matches at 8 bases. V dropped 3 bases and J dropped 1; count of bases not matched to a gene: 5. Germline lookup yields CDR1 MGHDK and CDR2 SYGVNS. The CDR3 is made up of 15 amino acids.

This clone came up once. J is TRBJ2-7 and V is TRBV6-4; 7 nucleotides align to TRBD2. From germline, CDR1 is MRHNA and CDR2 SNTAGT. Trimming removed 7 bases from V and 2 bases from J; junction bases left unmatched: 14. The CDR3 has 16 residues. CDR3 coding DNA: TGTGCCAGCACCCCGCGGGTGGGCGGGAGCACCTACGAGCAGTACTTC. It is translated as CASTPRVGGSTYEQYF.

The CDR3 region has the DNA TGTGCCAGCAGCTTGGAAGTCGGCGGGGTCACAGATACGCAGTATTTT. Residues: CASSLEVGGVTDTQYF. The chain recombines TRBV5-4 with TRBJ2-3; possibly TRBD2 for D (6 bases). Germline CDR1 reads SGHNT; CDR2 reads YYREEE (reference sequence). The CDR3 covers 16 residues. Between the trimmed V and J ends, which lost 0 bases and 2 bases, there was a span of 13 bases.

V and J are TRBV29-1 and TRBJ1-2; TRBD1 aligns across 7 bases. Per the germline V gene, CDR1 is SQVTM and CDR2 is ANQGSEA. V shed 6 bases, J shed 4 bases, and the junction held 5 bases outside the gene matches. CDR3 length equals 12 residues. The CDR3 DNA follows: TGCAGCGTAACGACAGGGCCCTATGGCTACACCTTC. Amino acids: CSVTTGPYGYTF.